This TCR beta chain was recovered during a study of human T cells and chemical hapten exposure (dated by TCRdb to the early 2020s). The study in broad terms: For sensitization, 2% DPC in acetone was applied to a roughly 2 cm by roughly 2 cm area of upper inner arm skin. Throughout the study period of 20 to 30 weeks, patients also received therapeutic DPC doses to the scalp every week. Patch testing was done on the upper back using Finn chambers containing 0.01% DPC, and results were scored after 6 days according to International Contact Dermatitis Research Group standards. The patient cohort, mostly female, included alopecia areata with under or over 50% scalp involvement, alopecia totalis and alopecia universalis. Libraries were combined into a pool for sequencing, and differences in TCR yield between samples came mainly from small differences in library volumes within the pool. Peripheral blood TCR repertoire changes were tracked in vivo in alopecia patients during primary and secondary sensitization to the hapten diphenylcyclopropenone (DPC). Blood samples were taken from patients before sensitization (week 0) and at 2, 6 and about 24 weeks after DPC sensitization. Blood for TCR sequencing was provided by twenty-nine alopecia patients at one to four time points (pre-sensitization, 2, 6 and 24 weeks).

The sample's time point label, decoded: patch test 1, 2 weeks after DPC sensitization. Reading the label with the study, this specimen's treatment or condition is: therapeutic diphenylcyclopropenone sensitization with weekly scalp DPC. At every patch-test visit, the blood draw took place before the patch test was put on. Patients were considered eligible if aged 18 to 70, diagnosed with alopecia and deemed suitable for DPC therapy, and patients were excluded if pregnant. Total RNA was extracted from unfractionated whole blood collected in Tempus Blood RNA tubes. The library was generated by RACE. Sequencing was performed on a NextSeq 500. Library preparation attached unique molecular identifiers to individual cDNA molecules for quantitative, reproducible TCR counting. Each blood RNA sample was used to sequence both TCR alpha and TCR beta chains. Turning to the authors' computational methods: Samples had a median of 95,638 TCRs, with a range from roughly 23,224 to 700,000. V, J and CDR3 annotation of the TCR reads was carried out using the Decombinator software suite. For the PS versus PT1 abundance plots, all samples were subsampled to the same number of TCRs (28,000). Expanded TCRs were defined as absent before sensitization and observed at least eight times at the 2-week time point. TCRdb reprocessing: public reads trimmed at Q25 with fastp, clones called with MiXCR, in-frame beta chains kept. Merged by CDR3 protein, the rows form single entries marked with the most common genes and DNA. These V and J calls originate from TCRdb's pipeline instead of the authors' own analysis. Counted in this sample were some 77,000 distinct CDR3 sequences; 10% of them appeared once. The top ten clones comprise about 1.4% of the sample.

This clonotype has ten or more counts. The antigen it binds to is not known. Base qualities are not provided; no much larger clone lies one nucleotide away. V drops 3 bases and J drops 6 bases, leaving 17 bases in between. The germline V gene sets CDR1 to KGHSH and CDR2 to LQKENI. The CDR3 has 15 amino acids, counting the end cysteine and phenylalanine. Just CDR3 DNA is preserved here, 45 bases in frame from base 1. What the study reported, not specific to this receptor: Repeated subsampling changed both the strength of the expansion versus patch-test correlation and the threshold at which that correlation became significant. All patients had alopecia, a presumed autoimmune disease, so their immune response might differ from that of healthy individuals. Expanded TCRs formed significantly more large CDR3 similarity clusters than pre-sensitization or healthy control sets, consistent with antigen-driven responses. The number of TCRs above 1 in 1000 frequency did not change with DPC sensitization; there was no evidence of global repertoire structure alterations. Patch test score correlated positively with the number of PT1 expanded TCRs, reaching significance at thresholds 8, 16 and 32 but not at 4.

This TCR came from a woman in her fifties or sixties with alopecia areata. Some clones in this sample may be carry-over from other donors' samples. This receptor chain uses TRBV18 and TRBJ1-1; no confident D gene assignment can be made. Sequenced here: whole blood, sampled in connection with sensitization to the hapten diphenylcyclopropenone (DPC). The encoded CDR3 is CASSPVAREFSEAFF. The DNA sequence is TGTGCCAGCTCACCTGTGGCACGGGAATTCTCTGAAGCTTTCTTT.